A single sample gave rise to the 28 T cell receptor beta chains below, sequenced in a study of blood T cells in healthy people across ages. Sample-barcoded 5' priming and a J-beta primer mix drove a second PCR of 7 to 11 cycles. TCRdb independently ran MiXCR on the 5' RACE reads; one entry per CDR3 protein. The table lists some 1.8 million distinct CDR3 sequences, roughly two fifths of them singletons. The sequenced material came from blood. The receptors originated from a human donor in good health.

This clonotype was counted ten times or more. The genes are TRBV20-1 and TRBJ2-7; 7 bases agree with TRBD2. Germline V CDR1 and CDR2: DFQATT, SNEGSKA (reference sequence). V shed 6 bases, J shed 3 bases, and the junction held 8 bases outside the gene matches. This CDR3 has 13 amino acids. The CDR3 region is CSARQRGLYEQYF. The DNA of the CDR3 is TGCAGTGCGCGACAGCGGGGTCTCTACGAGCAGTACTTC.

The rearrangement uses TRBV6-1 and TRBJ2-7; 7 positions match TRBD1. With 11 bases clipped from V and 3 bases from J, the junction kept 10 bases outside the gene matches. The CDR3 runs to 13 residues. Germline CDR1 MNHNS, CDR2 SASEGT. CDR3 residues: CAGGRDSYYEQYF. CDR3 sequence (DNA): TGTGCCGGGGGAAGGGACAGCTACTACGAGCAGTACTTC.

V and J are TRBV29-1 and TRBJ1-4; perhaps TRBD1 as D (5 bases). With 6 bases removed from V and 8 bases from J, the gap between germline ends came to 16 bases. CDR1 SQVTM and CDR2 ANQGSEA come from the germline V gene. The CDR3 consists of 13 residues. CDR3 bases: TGCAGCGTCCAGGGTATGGAGAAGGAAAAACTGTTTTTT. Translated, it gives CSVQGMEKEKLFF.

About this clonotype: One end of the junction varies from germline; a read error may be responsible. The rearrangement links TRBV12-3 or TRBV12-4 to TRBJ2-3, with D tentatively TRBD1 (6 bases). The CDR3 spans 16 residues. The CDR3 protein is CASSFGRGFSTDMQYF. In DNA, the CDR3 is TGTGCCAGCAGTTTTGGCAGGGGATTTAGCACAGATATGCAGTATTTT.

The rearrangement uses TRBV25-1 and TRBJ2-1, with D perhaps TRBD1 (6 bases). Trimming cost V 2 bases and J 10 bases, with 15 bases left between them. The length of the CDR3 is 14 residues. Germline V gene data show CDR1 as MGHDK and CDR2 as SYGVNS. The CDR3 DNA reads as TGTGCCAGCAGTGAAAACACAGGGAAGAGAGAGCAGTTCTTC. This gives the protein CASSENTGKREQFF.

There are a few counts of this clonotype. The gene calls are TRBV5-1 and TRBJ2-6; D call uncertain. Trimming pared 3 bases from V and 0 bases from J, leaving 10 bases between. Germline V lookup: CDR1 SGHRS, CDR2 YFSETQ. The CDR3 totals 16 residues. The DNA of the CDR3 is TGCGCCAGCAGCTCGGAGACCTACTCTGGGGCCAACGTCCTGACTTTC. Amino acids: CASSSETYSGANVLTF.

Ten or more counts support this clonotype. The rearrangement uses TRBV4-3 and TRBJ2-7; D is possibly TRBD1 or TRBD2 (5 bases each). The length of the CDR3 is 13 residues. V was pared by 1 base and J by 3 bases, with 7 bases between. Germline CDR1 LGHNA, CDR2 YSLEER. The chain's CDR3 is CASSQARGYEQYF. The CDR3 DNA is TGCGCCAGCAGCCAAGCGAGGGGCTACGAGCAGTACTTC.

The CDR3 coding sequence is TGTGCCACCAGTAACGCAGATACGCAGTATTTT. Translating it yields CATSNADTQYF. The V and J genes are TRBV24-1 and TRBJ2-3; no reliable D call. This CDR3 spans 11 amino acids. The V and J ends lost 6 bases and 4 bases respectively, with 4 bases between them. The germline CDR1 and CDR2 sequences are KGHDR and SFDVKD.

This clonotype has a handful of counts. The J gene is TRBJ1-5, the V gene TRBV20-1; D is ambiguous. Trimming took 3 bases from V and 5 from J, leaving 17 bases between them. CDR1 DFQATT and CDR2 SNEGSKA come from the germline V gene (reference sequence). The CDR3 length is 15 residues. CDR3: CSASKSSSGDQPQHF. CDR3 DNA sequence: TGCAGTGCTAGTAAGAGTTCCTCGGGCGATCAGCCCCAGCATTTT.

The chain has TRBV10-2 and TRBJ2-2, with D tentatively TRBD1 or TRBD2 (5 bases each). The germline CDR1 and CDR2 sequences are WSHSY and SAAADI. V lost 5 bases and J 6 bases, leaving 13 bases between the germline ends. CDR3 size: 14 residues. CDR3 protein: CASSTGPAAGELFF. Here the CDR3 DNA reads TGCGCCAGCAGTACGGGACCGGCGGCCGGGGAGCTGTTTTTT.

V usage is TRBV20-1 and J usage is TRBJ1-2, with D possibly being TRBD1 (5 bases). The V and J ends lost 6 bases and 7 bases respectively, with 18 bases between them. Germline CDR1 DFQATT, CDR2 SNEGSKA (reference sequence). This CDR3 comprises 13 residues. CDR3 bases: TGCAGTGCCCTCGGGGGGGACTCAGGTGGCTACACCTTC. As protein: CSALGGDSGGYTF.

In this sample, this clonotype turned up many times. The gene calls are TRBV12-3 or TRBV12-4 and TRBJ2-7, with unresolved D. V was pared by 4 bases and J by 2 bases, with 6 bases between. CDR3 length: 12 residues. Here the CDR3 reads CASSSQTYEQYF. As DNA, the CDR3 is TGTGCCAGCAGTTCACAGACCTACGAGCAGTACTTC.

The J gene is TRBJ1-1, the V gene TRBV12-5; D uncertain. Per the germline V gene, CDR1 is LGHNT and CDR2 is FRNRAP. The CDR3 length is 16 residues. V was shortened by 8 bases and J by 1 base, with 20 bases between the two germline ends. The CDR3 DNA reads TGTGCTAGTTCCTTAGGTTTTAAGGTAGGGAACACTGAAGCTTTCTTT. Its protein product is CASSLGFKVGNTEAFF.

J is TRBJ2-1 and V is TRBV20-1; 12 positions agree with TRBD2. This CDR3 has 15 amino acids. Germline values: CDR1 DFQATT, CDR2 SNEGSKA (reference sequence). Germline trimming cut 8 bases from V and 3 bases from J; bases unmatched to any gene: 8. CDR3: CSIYRLAGVYNEQFF. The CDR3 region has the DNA TGCAGTATCTACCGACTAGCGGGGGTCTACAATGAGCAGTTCTTC.

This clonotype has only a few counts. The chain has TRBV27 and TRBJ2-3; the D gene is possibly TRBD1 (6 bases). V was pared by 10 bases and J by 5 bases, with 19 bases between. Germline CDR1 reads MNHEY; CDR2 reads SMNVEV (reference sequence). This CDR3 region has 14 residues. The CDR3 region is CANNPTGKEDTQYF. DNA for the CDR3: TGTGCCAACAATCCGACAGGAAAGGAAGATACGCAGTATTTT.

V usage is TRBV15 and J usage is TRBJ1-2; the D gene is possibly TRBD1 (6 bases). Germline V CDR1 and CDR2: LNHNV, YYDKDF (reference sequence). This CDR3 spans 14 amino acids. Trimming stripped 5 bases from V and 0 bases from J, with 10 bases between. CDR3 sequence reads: CATSLDRSNYGYTF. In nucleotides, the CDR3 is TGTGCCACCAGCCTGGACAGATCTAACTATGGCTACACCTTC.

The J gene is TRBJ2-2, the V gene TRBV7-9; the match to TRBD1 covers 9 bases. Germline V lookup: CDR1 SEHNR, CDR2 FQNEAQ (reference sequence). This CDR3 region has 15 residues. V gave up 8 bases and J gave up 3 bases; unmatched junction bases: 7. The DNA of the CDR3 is TGTGCCAGCGCCTCCGGGACAGGGTACACCGGGGAGCTGTTTTTT. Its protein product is CASASGTGYTGELFF.

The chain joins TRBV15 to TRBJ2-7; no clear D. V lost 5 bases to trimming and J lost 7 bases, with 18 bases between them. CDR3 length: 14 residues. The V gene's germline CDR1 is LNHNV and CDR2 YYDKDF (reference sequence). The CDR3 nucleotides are TGTGCCACCAGCCCGGGTGGGTTCCGGCGGGAGCAGTACTTC. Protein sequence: CATSPGGFRREQYF. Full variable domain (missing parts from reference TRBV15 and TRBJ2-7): DAMVIQNPRYQVTQFGKPVTLSCSQTLNHNVMYWYQQKSSQAPKLLFHYYDKDFNNEADTPDNFQSRRPNTSFCFLDIRSPGLGDTAMYLCATSPGGFRREQYFGPGTRLTVT.

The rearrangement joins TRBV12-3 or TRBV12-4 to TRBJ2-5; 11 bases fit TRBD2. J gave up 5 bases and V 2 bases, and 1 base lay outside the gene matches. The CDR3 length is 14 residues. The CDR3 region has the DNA TGTGCCAGCAGTTTACGACTAGCGGGGGAGACCCAGTACTTC. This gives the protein CASSLRLAGETQYF.

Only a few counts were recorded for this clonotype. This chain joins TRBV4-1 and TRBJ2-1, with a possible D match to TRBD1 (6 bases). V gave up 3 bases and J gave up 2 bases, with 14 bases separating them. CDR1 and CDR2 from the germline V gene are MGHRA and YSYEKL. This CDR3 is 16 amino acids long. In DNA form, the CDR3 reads TGCGCCAGCAGCCACCTGGGGGCGGAGGCCTACAATGAGCAGTTCTTC. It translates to CASSHLGAEAYNEQFF.

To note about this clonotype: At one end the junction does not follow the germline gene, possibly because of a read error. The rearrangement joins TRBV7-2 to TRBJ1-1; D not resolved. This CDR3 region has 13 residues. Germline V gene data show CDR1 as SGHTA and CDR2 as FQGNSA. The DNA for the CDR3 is TGTGCCGGCAGCCCCCTAACGATAACTGAAGCTTTCTTT. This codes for CAGSPLTITEAFF.

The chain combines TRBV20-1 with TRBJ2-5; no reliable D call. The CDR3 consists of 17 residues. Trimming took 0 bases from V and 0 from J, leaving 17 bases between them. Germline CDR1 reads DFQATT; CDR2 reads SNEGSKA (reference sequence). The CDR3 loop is CSARDPLQLGNQETQYF. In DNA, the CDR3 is TGCAGTGCTAGAGATCCCCTACAATTAGGGAACCAAGAGACCCAGTACTTC.

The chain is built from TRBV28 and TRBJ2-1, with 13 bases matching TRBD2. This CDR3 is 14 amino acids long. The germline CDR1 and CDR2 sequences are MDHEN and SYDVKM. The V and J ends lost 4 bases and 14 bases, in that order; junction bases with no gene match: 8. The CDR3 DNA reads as TGTGCCAGCAGTTACGGGACTAGCGGGGAGATGGAGTTCTTC. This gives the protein CASSYGTSGEMEFF.

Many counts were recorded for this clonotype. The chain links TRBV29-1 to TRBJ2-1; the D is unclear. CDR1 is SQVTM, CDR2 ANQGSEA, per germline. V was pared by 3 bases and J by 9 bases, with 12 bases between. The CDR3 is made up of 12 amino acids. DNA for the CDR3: TGCAGCGTTGAGGGTCAGGCTGGTGAGCAGTTCTTC. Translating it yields CSVEGQAGEQFF.

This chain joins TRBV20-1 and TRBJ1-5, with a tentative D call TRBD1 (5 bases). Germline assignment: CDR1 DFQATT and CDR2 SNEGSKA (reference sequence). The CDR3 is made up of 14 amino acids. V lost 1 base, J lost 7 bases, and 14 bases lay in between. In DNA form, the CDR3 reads TGCAGTGCTAGAGGTGGGGCGAGCGGGCAGCCCCAGCATTTT. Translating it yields CSARGGASGQPQHF.

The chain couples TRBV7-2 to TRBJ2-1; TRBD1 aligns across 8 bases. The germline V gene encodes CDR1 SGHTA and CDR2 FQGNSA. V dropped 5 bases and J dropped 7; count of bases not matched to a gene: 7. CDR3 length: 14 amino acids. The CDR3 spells CASSRTGRRNEQFF. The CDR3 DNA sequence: TGTGCCAGCAGCCGGACAGGGAGGAGGAATGAGCAGTTCTTC.

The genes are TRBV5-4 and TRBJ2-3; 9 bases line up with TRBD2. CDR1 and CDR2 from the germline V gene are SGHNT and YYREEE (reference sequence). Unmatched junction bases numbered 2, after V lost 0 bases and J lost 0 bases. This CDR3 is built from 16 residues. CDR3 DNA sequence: TGTGCCAGCAGCTTGGGAGGACTAGCGAGCACAGATACGCAGTATTTT. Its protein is CASSLGGLASTDTQYF.

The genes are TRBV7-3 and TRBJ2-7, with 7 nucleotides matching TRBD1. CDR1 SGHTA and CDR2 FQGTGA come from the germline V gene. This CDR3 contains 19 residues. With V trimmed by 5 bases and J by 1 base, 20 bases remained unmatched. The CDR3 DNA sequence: TGTGCCAGCAGCCTCCTCCTCGACAGGGATAACCCCCCATCCTACGAGCAGTACTTC. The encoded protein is CASSLLLDRDNPPSYEQYF.